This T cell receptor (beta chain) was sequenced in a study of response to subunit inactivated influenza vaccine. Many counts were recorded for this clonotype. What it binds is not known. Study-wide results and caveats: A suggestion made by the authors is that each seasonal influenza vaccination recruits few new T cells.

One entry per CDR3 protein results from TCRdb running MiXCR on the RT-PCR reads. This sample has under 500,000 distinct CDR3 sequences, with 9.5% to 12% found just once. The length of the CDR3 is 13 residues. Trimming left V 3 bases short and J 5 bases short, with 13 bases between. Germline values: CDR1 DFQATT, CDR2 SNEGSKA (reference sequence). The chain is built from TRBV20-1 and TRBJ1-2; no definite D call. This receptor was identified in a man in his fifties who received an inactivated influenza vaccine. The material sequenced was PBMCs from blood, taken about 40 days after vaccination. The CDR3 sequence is CSASPTRVYGYTF. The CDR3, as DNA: TGCAGTGCTAGCCCGACGCGAGTTTATGGCTACACCTTC.